These T cell receptor beta chains were read from a single sample in a study of PD-1 blockade in classical Hodgkin lymphoma. Sequencing used immunoSEQ multiplex PCR; TCRdb keeps in-frame clones, though not all of them. The sample includes 10,000 to 15,000 clones, approximately 79% of them seen just once. The sample in question was CD8+ T cells from blood, obtained at baseline. The receptor set was obtained from a human donor with classical Hodgkin lymphoma. CDR3s include the opening cysteine and the closing phenylalanine or tryptophan. Each record gives: J gene, V gene, CDR3 protein.

J: TRBJ2-1
V: TRBV7-2
CDR3: CASSLDTRWGQSYNEQFF

J: TRBJ2-5
V: TRBV5-6
CDR3: CASSLAPGNQETQYF

J: TRBJ2-1
V: TRBV4-3
CDR3: CASSQVTGGEYNEQFF

J: TRBJ2-7
V: TRBV7-2
CDR3: CASSFPRDRVSYEQYF

J: NA
V: TRBV4-2
CDR3: CASSPTGGGYEQYF

J: TRBJ2-3
V: TRBV5-1
CDR3: CASTSPGNTDTQYF

J: TRBJ2-3
V: TRBV13
CDR3: CASSHPRDTQYF

J: TRBJ2-1
V: TRBV6-6
CDR3: CASSYIGQTYNEQFF

J: TRBJ2-7
V: TRBV27
CDR3: CASSPIAGRAYEQYF

J: TRBJ1-5
V: TRBV28
CDR3: CASRVKERINQPQHF

J: TRBJ2-7
V: TRBV7-9
CDR3: CATRGTGSYEQYF

J: TRBJ2-2
V: TRBV10-2
CDR3: CASSARLAGELFF

J: TRBJ1-1
V: TRBV12-5
CDR3: CASGLLLNTEAFF

J: TRBJ2-7
V: TRBV9
CDR3: CASSPDGARFTYEQYF

J: TRBJ1-1
V: TRBV4-3
CDR3: CASSQAGPREAFF

J: TRBJ2-7
V: TRBV27
CDR3: CASSLQGASYEQYF

J: TRBJ1-1
V: TRBV4-2
CDR3: CASSPLSSNTEAFF

J: TRBJ2-7
V: TRBV9
CDR3: CASSQGDRVEQYF

J: TRBJ2-1
V: TRBV4-3
CDR3: CASSQDRGGPFEQFF

J: TRBJ1-4
V: TRBV28
CDR3: CASSLWGEATNEKLFF

J: TRBJ2-7
V: TRBV25-1
CDR3: CASSEGSQHSYEQYF

J: TRBJ1-2
V: TRBV11-2
CDR3: CASSPGTGSGYTF

J: TRBJ2-2
V: TRBV30
CDR3: CAWSTIAGRWVYTGELFF

J: TRBJ2-3
V: TRBV9
CDR3: CASSATPGQGRDTQYF

J: TRBJ2-1
V: TRBV7-8
CDR3: CASSQPRDYIYNEQFF

J: TRBJ2-7
V: TRBV2
CDR3: CASSGAGTAYEQYF

J: TRBJ2-7
V: TRBV18
CDR3: CASSPRDRVTYEQYF

J: TRBJ1-1
V: TRBV7-9
CDR3: CASSLAQGVTEAFF

J: TRBJ1-3
V: TRBV6-1
CDR3: CASSERAEGNTIYF

J: TRBJ1-2
V: TRBV7-9
CDR3: CATDTYGYTF

J: TRBJ1-5
V: TRBV15
CDR3: CATSRASNWGAGSNQPQHF

J: TRBJ2-7
V: TRBV27
CDR3: CASSLGPDTSYEQYF

J: TRBJ2-1
V: TRBV2
CDR3: CARLRGSYNEQFF

J: TRBJ1-2
V: TRBV4-1
CDR3: CASSQGKLFGYTF

J: TRBJ2-2
V: TRBV19
CDR3: CASSPARGEGTGELFF